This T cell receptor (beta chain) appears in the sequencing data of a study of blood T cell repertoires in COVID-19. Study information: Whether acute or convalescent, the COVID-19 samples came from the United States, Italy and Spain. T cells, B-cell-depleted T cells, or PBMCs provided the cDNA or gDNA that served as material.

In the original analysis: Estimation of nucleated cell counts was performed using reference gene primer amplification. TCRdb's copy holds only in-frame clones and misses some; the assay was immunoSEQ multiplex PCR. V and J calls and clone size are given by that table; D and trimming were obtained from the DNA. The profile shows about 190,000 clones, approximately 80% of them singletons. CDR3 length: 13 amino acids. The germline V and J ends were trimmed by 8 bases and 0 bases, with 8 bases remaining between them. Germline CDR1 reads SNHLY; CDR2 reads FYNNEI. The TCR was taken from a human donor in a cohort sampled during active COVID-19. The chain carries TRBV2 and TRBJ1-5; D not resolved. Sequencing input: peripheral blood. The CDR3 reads CASSLYSNQPQHF. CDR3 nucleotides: TGTGCCAGCTCCCTATATAGCAATCAGCCCCAGCATTTT.